The 23 T cell receptor beta chains below were found in one sample sequenced in a study of cytomegalovirus exposure and HLA in healthy donors. Both 60 Vbeta primers and 13 Jbeta primers went into the PCR. Sequencing used immunoSEQ multiplex PCR; TCRdb keeps in-frame clones, though not all of them. The profile shows about 130,000 clones, 60% to 80% of them singletons. Sequencing was performed on PBMCs. Receptor source: a woman aged 55-69 years in good health and CMV-seropositive.

A few counts support this clone. This sequence joins TRBV11-3 and TRBJ2-1; 10 nucleotides align to TRBD2. The CDR3 totals 16 residues. V dropped 0 bases and J dropped 11; count of bases not matched to a gene: 10. Germline lookup yields CDR1 SGHNT and CDR2 YENEEA. The DNA of the CDR3 is TGTGCCAGCAGCTTAGATCGAGGGCTAGCGGGGGCCCAGCAGTTCTTC. Its translation: CASSLDRGLAGAQQFF.

This clone was counted only a few times. The V call is TRBV18, the J call TRBJ2-1, with D tentatively TRBD2 (7 bases). Germline V gene sequence: CDR1 KGHSH, CDR2 LQKENI. This CDR3 spans 16 amino acids. The V end lost 6 bases, the J end lost 7 bases, and 22 bases lay between the germline ends. This chain's CDR3 is CASSPVVGRGRNEQFF. CDR3 DNA sequence: TGTGCCAGCTCCCCGGTAGTGGGGAGGGGGAGAAATGAGCAGTTCTTC.

The chain couples TRBV2 to TRBJ1-6; D unresolved. V lost 0 bases to trimming and J lost 10 bases, with 16 bases between them. This CDR3 region has 16 residues. CDR1 and CDR2 from the germline V gene are SNHLY and FYNNEI. The CDR3 bases are TGTGCCAGCAGTGAAGCGTGGTCCGGGTCTGGATCACCCCTCCACTTT. Its protein product is CASSEAWSGSGSPLHF.

The rearrangement links TRBV11-2 to TRBJ1-1, with D maybe TRBD1 (6 bases). Germline loops: CDR1 SGHAT, CDR2 FQNNGV. The CDR3 runs 13 residues. The ends were cut back, 5 bases at V and 1 base at J, with 8 bases in the middle. The CDR3 region is CASSRTENTEAFF. The CDR3 nucleotides read TGTGCCAGCAGCCGGACAGAGAACACTGAAGCTTTCTTT.

This chain joins TRBV6-1 and TRBJ1-5, with D tentatively TRBD1 (5 bases). The CDR3 has 11 residues. V was shortened by 6 bases and J by 9 bases, with 9 bases between the two germline ends. CDR1 MNHNS and CDR2 SASEGT come from the germline V gene. This CDR3 is CASRAGRPQHF. The CDR3 DNA sequence: TGTGCCAGCAGAGCAGGGCGGCCCCAGCATTTT.

The chain combines TRBV19 with TRBJ1-4, with 9 bases fitting TRBD1. This CDR3 region has 17 residues. V trimming: 3 bases; J trimming: 6 bases; junction bases outside the gene matches: 11. Germline V gene data show CDR1 as LNHDA and CDR2 as SQIVND (reference sequence). CDR3 loop: CASSIYPRDRADEKLFF. As DNA, the CDR3 is TGTGCCAGTAGTATTTACCCCCGGGACAGGGCGGATGAAAAACTGTTTTTT. Variable domain in full (rest from reference TRBV19 and TRBJ1-4): DGGITQSPKYLFRKEGQNVTLSCEQNLNHDAMYWYRQDPGQGLRLIYYSQIVNDFQKGDIAEGYSVSREKKESFPLTVTSAQKNPTAFYLCASSIYPRDRADEKLFFGSGTQLSVL.

This clone came up a few times. This chain connects TRBV6-6 to TRBJ1-4, with D perhaps TRBD1 (5 bases). The germline gives CDR1 MNHNY, CDR2 SVGAGI (reference sequence). The V end lost 2 bases, the J end lost 6 bases, and 10 bases lay between the germline ends. The CDR3 has 14 amino acids. CDR3 sequence (DNA): TGTGCCAGCAGTTACAAAGGGGACTATGAAAAACTGTTTTTT. It is translated as CASSYKGDYEKLFF.

The CDR3 reads CASSYDRGSEKLFF. In DNA, the CDR3 is TGTGCCAGCAGCTATGACAGGGGGAGTGAAAAACTGTTTTTT. V gene TRBV7-2 combines with J gene TRBJ1-4, with TRBD1 identical over 9 bases. Germline lookup yields CDR1 SGHTA and CDR2 FQGNSA. CDR3 length: 14 residues. The J segment lost 7 bases and the V segment lost 4 bases, leaving 4 bases of the junction unmatched.

This clone was observed a few times. The chain joins TRBV29-1 to TRBJ2-7; D is unresolved. The ends were cut back, 7 bases at V and 2 bases at J, with 12 bases in the middle. CDR3 length: 12 amino acids. The germline V gene encodes CDR1 SQVTM and CDR2 ANQGSEA. This CDR3 is CSASHGPYEQYF. The DNA for the CDR3 is TGCAGCGCTTCCCATGGCCCCTACGAGCAGTACTTC.

V and J are TRBV5-1 and TRBJ2-7; maybe TRBD1 (6 bases). The CDR3 length is 14 residues. Germline V gene sequence: CDR1 SGHRS, CDR2 YFSETQ. V was trimmed by 3 bases and J by 2 bases, leaving 12 bases between them. The CDR3: CASSSGDKTYEQYF. CDR3 nucleotide sequence: TGCGCCAGCAGCTCAGGGGACAAAACCTACGAGCAGTACTTC.

The chain links TRBV25-1 to TRBJ2-1, with TRBD2 identical over 7 bases. CDR3 size: 15 residues. The J segment lost 7 bases and the V segment lost 6 bases, leaving 12 bases of the junction unmatched. Germline V gene data show CDR1 as MGHDK and CDR2 as SYGVNS. CDR3 DNA: TGTGCCAGCAGCCTCTGGGGGGGGTCTAGGAATGAGCAGTTCTTC. This translates into CASSLWGGSRNEQFF.

This clone was recorded a few times. The chain joins TRBV5-1 to TRBJ2-7, with TRBD1 matching 7 bases. The germline CDR1 and CDR2 sequences are SGHRS and YFSETQ. The V and J ends lost 4 bases and 2 bases, in that order; junction bases with no gene match: 9. The CDR3 loop spans 15 amino acids. The CDR3 DNA reads TGCGCCAGCAGCCAGGTAACGGGGACAGCCTACGAGCAGTACTTC. Protein product: CASSQVTGTAYEQYF. The complete variable domain, with remaining parts taken from reference TRBV5-1 and TRBJ2-7, reads KAGVTQTPRYLIKTRGQQVTLSCSPISGHRSVSWYQQTPGQGLQFLFEYFSETQRNKGNFPGRFSGRQFSNSRSEMNVSTLELGDSALYLCASSQVTGTAYEQYFGPGTRLTVT.

This clone was seen only a few times. The chain is built from TRBV19 and TRBJ1-4; maybe TRBD1 (5 bases). This CDR3 comprises 11 residues. Germline loops: CDR1 LNHDA, CDR2 SQIVND (reference sequence). V lost 3 bases, J lost 14 bases, and 10 bases lay in between. CDR3 bases: TGTGCCAGTAGTATCCCGACAGCCCTGTTTTTT. Amino acids: CASSIPTALFF.

This clone has a single count. The chain has TRBV2 and TRBJ2-7; D is possibly TRBD1 (5 bases). The germline V gene has CDR1 SNHLY and CDR2 FYNNEI. Deletions cut 2 bases from V and 2 bases from J, with 16 bases between. CDR3 length: 16 residues. The CDR3 sequence is CASSETGVRAPYEQYF. The CDR3 DNA reads TGTGCCAGCAGTGAAACTGGAGTCAGGGCCCCCTACGAGCAGTACTTC.

The CDR3 sequence is CASSRAGGFDYGYTF. CDR3 bases: TGTGCCAGCAGCCGGGCAGGGGGCTTTGACTATGGCTACACCTTC. This chain connects TRBV7-6 to TRBJ1-2; 8 bases align to TRBD1. Trimming removed 5 bases from V and 3 bases from J; junction bases left unmatched: 8. Germline CDR1 reads SGHVS; CDR2 reads FNYEAQ. This CDR3 has 15 residues.

This clone was found a few times. The chain links TRBV6-1 to TRBJ1-1; TRBD1 matches 7 bases. Per the germline V gene, CDR1 is MNHNS and CDR2 is SASEGT. V lost 5 bases and J lost 3; bases outside the gene matches: 3. The CDR3 is 13 residues long. DNA of the CDR3: TGTGCCAGCAGTCCTCAGGGGGACACTGAAGCTTTCTTT. This codes for CASSPQGDTEAFF.

This clone has just a few counts. V is TRBV10-1 and J is TRBJ2-1, with 7 bases fitting TRBD2. Germline CDR1 reads WNHNN; CDR2 reads SYGVQD (reference sequence). Trimming took 3 bases from V and 7 from J; bases not matched to a gene: 3. The CDR3 has 13 amino acids. The CDR3 DNA follows: TGCGCCAGCAGTGATTCGGGGGGAAATGAGCAGTTCTTC. Protein product: CASSDSGGNEQFF.

The V and J genes are TRBV7-8 and TRBJ1-5, with D unclear. From germline, CDR1 is SGHVS and CDR2 FQNEAQ. The CDR3 has 13 amino acids. V lost 0 bases and J lost 11, with 11 bases in between. CDR3: CASSLALGSSQHF. In DNA, the CDR3 is TGTGCCAGCAGCTTAGCGCTAGGTTCCTCCCAGCATTTT. Using reference TRBV7-8 and TRBJ1-5 for the parts outside the CDR3, the full variable domain is GAGVSQSPRYKVAKRGQDVALRCDPISGHVSLFWYQQALGQGPEFLTYFQNEAQLDKSGLPSDRFFAERPEGSVSTLKIQRTQQEDSAVYLCASSLALGSSQHFGDGTRLSIL.

This clone has a handful of counts. The V call is TRBV10-3, the J call TRBJ1-5, with 7 nucleotides matching TRBD1. V trimming: 6 bases; J trimming: 5 bases; junction bases outside the gene matches: 4. The CDR3 is made up of 13 amino acids. Germline V gene sequence: CDR1 ENHRY, CDR2 SYGVKD. The DNA of the CDR3 is TGTGCCATCAGGCCCCAGGGGGATCAGCCCCAGCATTTT. This codes for CAIRPQGDQPQHF.

The chain recombines TRBV5-5 with TRBJ2-3; 13 positions match TRBD2. The CDR3 sequence is 16 residues long. Germline V lookup: CDR1 SGHKS, CDR2 YYEKEE (reference sequence). V lost 4 bases, J lost 4 bases, and 6 bases stayed unmatched. The CDR3: CASSPLAGGPADTQYF. The CDR3 nucleotides are TGTGCCAGCAGCCCACTAGCGGGGGGGCCAGCAGATACGCAGTATTTT.

The chain uses TRBV9 and TRBJ1-2, with 8 bases identical to TRBD1. This CDR3 comprises 15 residues. Germline loops: CDR1 SGDLS, CDR2 YYNGEE. Germline trimming cut 3 bases from V and 4 bases from J; bases unmatched to any gene: 8. In DNA form, the CDR3 reads TGTGCCAGCAGCGCACCGACAGGGGCTGGCTATGGCTACACCTTC. Its protein product is CASSAPTGAGYGYTF.

In this sample, this clone turned up once. V usage is TRBV20-1 and J usage is TRBJ1-1, with D tentatively TRBD1 (6 bases). The germline V gene has CDR1 DFQATT and CDR2 SNEGSKA (reference sequence). Trimming pared 5 bases from V and 5 bases from J, leaving 9 bases between. This CDR3 has 11 residues. CDR3 sequence (DNA): TGCAGTGCTCAGAGGGGGACTGAAGCTTTCTTT. Translated: CSAQRGTEAFF.

The V gene is TRBV5-1, the J gene TRBJ2-4, with TRBD1 matching 11 bases. J lost 5 bases, V lost 6 bases, and 4 bases had no gene match. Germline V gives CDR1 SGHRS, CDR2 YFSETQ. The CDR3 length is 14 residues. CDR3 in DNA: TGCGCCAGCAAGCCGGGACAGGGGGAAAACATTCAGTACTTC. Translating gives CASKPGQGENIQYF. Variable domain in full (rest from reference TRBV5-1 and TRBJ2-4): KAGVTQTPRYLIKTRGQQVTLSCSPISGHRSVSWYQQTPGQGLQFLFEYFSETQRNKGNFPGRFSGRQFSNSRSEMNVSTLELGDSALYLCASKPGQGENIQYFGAGTRLSVL.